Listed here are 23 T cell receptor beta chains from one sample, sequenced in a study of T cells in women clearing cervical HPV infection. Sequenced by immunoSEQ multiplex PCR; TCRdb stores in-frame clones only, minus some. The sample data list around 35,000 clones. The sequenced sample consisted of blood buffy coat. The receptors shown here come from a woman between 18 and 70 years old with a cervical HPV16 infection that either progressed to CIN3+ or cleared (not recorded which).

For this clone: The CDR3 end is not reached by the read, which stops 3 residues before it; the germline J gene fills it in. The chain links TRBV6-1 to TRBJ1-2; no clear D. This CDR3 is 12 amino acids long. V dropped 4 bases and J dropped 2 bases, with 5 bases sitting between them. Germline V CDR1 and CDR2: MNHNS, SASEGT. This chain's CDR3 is CASSVLNYGYTF. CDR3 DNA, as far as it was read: TGTGCCAGCAGTGTTCTAAACTATGGC.

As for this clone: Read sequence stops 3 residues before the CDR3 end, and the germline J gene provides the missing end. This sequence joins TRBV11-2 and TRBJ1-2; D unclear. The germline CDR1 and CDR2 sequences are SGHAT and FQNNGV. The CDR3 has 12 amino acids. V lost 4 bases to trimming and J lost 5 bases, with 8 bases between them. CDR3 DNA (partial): TGTGCCAGCAGCTCAGAAACTTATGGC. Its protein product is CASSSETYG. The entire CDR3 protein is CASSSETYGYTF.

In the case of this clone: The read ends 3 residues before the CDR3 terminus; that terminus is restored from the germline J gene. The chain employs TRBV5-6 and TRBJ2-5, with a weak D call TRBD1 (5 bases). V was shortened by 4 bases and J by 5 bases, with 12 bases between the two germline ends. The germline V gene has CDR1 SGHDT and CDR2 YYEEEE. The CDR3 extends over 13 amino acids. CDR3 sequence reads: CASSPRVRETQYF. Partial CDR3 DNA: TGTGCCAGCAGCCCCAGGGTTAGGGAGACC.

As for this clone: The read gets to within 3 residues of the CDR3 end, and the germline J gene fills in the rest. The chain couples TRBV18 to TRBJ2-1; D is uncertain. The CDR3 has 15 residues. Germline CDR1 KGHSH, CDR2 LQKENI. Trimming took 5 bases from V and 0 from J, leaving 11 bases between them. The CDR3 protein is CASSSIASSYNEQFF. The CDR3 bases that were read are TGTGCCAGCTCATCGATAGCAAGCTCCTACAATGAG. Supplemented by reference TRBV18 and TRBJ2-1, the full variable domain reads NAGVMQNPRHLVRRRGQEARLRCSPMKGHSHVYWYRQLPEEGLKFMVYLQKENIIDESGMPKERFSAEFPKEGPSILRIQQVVRGDSAAYFCASSSIASSYNEQFFGPGTRLTVL.

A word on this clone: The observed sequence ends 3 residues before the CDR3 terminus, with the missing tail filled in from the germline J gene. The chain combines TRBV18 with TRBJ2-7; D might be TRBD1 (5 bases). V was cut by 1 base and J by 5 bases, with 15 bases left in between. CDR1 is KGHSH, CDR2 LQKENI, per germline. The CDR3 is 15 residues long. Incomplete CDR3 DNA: TGTGCCAGCTCACCACTTCCAGGGATAAGGAACGAG. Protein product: CASSPLPGIRNE. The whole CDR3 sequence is CASSPLPGIRNEQYF.

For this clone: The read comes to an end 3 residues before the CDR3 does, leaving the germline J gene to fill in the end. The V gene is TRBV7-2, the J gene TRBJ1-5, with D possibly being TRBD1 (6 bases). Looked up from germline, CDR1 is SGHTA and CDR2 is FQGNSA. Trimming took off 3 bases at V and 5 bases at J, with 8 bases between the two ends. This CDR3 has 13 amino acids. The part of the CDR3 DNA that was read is TGTGCCAGCAGCTTCTCAGGGGATCAGCCC. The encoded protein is CASSFSGDQP. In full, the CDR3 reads CASSFSGDQPQHF.

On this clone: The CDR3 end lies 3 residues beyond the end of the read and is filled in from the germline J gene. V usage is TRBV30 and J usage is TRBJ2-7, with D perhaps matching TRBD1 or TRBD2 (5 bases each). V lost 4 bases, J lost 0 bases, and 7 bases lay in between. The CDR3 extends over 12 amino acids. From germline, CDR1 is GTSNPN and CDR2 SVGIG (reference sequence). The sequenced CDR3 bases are TGTGCCTGGACAGGGAGCTCCTACGAG. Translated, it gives CAWTGSSYE. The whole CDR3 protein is CAWTGSSYEQYF. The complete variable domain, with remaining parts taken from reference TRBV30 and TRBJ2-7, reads SQTIHQWPATLVQPVGSPLSLECTVEGTSNPNLYWYRQAAGRGLQLLFYSVGIGQISSEVPQNLSASRPQDRQFILSSKKLLLSDSGFYLCAWTGSSYEQYFGPGTRLTVT.

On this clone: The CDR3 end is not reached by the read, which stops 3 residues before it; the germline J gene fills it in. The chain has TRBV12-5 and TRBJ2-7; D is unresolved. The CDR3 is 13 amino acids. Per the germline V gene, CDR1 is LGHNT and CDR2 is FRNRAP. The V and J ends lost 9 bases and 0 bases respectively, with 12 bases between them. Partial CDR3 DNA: TGTGCTAGCCGTACAGTGAGCTCCTACGAG. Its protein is CASRTVSSYE. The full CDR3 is CASRTVSSYEQYF.

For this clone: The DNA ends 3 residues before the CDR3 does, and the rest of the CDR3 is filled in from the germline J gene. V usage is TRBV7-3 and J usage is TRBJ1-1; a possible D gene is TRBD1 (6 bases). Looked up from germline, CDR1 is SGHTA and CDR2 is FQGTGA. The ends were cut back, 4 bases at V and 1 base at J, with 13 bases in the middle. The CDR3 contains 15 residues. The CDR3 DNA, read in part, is TGTGCCAGCAGCTCCCAAGACAGGACGAACACTGAA. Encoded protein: CASSSQDRTNTE. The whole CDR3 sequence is CASSSQDRTNTEAFF.

The CDR3 DNA, read in part, is TGCAGTGCCCACCCGGGACAGCTAGCCAAAAACATT. Residues: CSAHPGQLAKNI. Given in full, the CDR3 is CSAHPGQLAKNIQYF. The rearrangement links TRBV20-1 to TRBJ2-4, with 7 bases lining up with TRBD1. Sequencing ends 3 residues short of the CDR3 end; the germline J gene provides the rest. Looked up from germline, CDR1 is DFQATT and CDR2 is SNEGSKA (reference sequence). The CDR3 runs to 15 residues. Trimming cost V 6 bases and J 0 bases; bases outside gene matches: 8.

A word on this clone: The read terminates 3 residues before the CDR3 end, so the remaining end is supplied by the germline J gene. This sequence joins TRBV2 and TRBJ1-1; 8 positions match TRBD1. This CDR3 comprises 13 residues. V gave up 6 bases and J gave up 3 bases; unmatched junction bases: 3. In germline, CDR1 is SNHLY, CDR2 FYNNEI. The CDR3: CASREDRDTEAFF. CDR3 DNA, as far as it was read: TGTGCCAGCAGAGAGGACAGGGACACTGAA.

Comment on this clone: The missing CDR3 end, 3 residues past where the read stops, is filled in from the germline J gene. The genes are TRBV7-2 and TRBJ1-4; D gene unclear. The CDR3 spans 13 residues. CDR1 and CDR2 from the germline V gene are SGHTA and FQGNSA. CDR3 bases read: TGTGCCAGCAGCTTATCGGTCAATTCACCA. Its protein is CASSLSVNSP. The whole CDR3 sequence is CASSLSVNSPLFF. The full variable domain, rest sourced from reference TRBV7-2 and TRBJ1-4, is GAGVSQSPSNKVTEKGKDVELRCDPISGHTALYWYRQSLGQGLEFLIYFQGNSAPDKSGLPSDRFSAERTGGSVSTLTIQRTQQEDSAVYLCASSLSVNSPLFFGSGTQLSVL.

CDR3 DNA, as far as it was read: TGTGCCAGTATTGGTGACAGCCATGCAACTAATGAAAAG. Its protein is CASIGDSHATNEK. The full CDR3 sequence reads CASIGDSHATNEKLFF. J is TRBJ2-2 and V is TRBV19; perhaps TRBD1 as D (5 bases). The read ends 3 residues before the CDR3 terminus; that terminus is restored from the germline J gene. Germline CDR1 is LNHDA and CDR2 is SQIVND (reference sequence). CDR3 length equals 16 residues. Full variable domain (remainder filled in from reference TRBV19 and TRBJ2-2): DGGITQSPKYLFRKEGQNVTLSCEQNLNHDAMYWYRQDPGQGLRLIYYSQIVNDFQKGDIAEGYSVSREKKESFPLTVTSAQKNPTAFYLCASIGDSHATNEKLFFGEGSRLTVL.

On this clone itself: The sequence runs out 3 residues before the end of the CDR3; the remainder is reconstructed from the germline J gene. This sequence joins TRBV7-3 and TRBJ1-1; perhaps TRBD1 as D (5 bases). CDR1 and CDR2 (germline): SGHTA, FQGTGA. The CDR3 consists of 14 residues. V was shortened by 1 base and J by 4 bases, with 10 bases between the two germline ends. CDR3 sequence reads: CASSLIEGSTEAFF. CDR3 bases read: TGTGCCAGCAGCTTAATAGAGGGGAGCACTGAA.

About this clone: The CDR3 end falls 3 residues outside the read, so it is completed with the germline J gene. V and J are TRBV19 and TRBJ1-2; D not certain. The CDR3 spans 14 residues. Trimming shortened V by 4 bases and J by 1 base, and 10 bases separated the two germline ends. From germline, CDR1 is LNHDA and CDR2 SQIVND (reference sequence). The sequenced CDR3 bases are TGTGCCAGTAGTACCCTCGCGGGTAACTATGGC. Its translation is CASSTLAGNYG. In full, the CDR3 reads CASSTLAGNYGYTF.

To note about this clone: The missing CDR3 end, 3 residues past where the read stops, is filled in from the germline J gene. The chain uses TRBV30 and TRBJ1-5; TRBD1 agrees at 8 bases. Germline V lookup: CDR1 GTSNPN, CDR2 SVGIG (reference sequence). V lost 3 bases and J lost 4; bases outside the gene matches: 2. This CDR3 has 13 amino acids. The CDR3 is CAWRGQANQPQHF. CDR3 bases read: TGTGCCTGGAGGGGACAGGCTAATCAGCCC. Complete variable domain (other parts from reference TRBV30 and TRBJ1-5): SQTIHQWPATLVQPVGSPLSLECTVEGTSNPNLYWYRQAAGRGLQLLFYSVGIGQISSEVPQNLSASRPQDRQFILSSKKLLLSDSGFYLCAWRGQANQPQHFGDGTRLSIL.

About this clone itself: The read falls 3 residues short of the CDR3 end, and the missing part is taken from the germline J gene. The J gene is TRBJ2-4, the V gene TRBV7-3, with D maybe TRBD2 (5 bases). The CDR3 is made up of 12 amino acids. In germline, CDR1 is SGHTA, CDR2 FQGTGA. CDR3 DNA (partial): TGTGCCAGCAGCTCAAACGGGGAGACT. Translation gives CASSSNGET. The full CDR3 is CASSSNGETQYF.

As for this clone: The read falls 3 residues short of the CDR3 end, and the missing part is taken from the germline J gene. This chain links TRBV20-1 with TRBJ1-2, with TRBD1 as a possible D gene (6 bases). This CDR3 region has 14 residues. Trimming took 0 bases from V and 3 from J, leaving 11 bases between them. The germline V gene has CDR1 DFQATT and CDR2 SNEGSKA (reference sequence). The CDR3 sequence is CSARDLRGDYGYTF. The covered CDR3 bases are TGCAGTGCTAGAGATCTCAGGGGCGACTATGGC.

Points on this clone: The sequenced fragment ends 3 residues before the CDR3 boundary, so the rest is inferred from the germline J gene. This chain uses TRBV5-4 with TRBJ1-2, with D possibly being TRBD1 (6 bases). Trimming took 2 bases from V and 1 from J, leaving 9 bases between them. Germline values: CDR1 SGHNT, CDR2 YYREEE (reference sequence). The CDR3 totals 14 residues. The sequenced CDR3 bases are TGTGCCAGCAGCTTATTACAGGGTAACTATGGC. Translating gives CASSLLQGNYG. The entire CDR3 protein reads CASSLLQGNYGYTF.

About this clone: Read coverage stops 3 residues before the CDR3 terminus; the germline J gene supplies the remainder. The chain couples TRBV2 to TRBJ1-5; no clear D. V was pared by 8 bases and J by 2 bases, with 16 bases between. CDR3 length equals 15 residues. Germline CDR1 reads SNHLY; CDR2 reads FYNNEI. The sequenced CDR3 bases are TGTGCCAGCGGCTACGAGGGCTCGGGCAATCAGCCC. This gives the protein CASGYEGSGNQP. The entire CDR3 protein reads CASGYEGSGNQPQHF. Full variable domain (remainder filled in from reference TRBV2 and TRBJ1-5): EPEVTQTPSHQVTQMGQEVILRCVPISNHLYFYWYRQILGQKVEFLVSFYNNEISEKSEIFDDQFSVERPDGSNFTLKIRSTKLEDSAMYFCASGYEGSGNQPQHFGDGTRLSIL.

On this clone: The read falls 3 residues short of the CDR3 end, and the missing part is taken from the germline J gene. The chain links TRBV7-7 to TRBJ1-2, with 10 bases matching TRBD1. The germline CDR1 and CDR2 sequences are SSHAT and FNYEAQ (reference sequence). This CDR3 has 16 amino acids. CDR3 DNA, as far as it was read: TGTGCCAGCAGCTCCCAGACAGGGGGCAATGGAGAGACC. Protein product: CASSSQTGGNGET. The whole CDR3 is CASSSQTGGNGETYTF.

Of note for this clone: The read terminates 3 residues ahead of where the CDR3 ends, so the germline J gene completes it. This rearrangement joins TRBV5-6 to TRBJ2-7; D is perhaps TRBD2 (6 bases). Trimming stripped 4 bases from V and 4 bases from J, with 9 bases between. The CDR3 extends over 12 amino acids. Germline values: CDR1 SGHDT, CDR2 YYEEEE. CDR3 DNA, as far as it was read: TGTGCCAGCAGCACAGGACTATACGAG. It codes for CASSTGLYE. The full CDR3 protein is CASSTGLYEQYF.

The CDR3 is CASSLTGIDTEAFF. CDR3 bases read: TGCGCCAGCAGCTTAACAGGGATCGACACTGAA. The chain carries TRBV5-1 and TRBJ1-1, with TRBD1 as a possible D gene (6 bases). The sequenced fragment ends 3 residues before the CDR3 boundary, so the rest is inferred from the germline J gene. This CDR3 has 14 amino acids. With 2 bases removed from V and 3 bases from J, the gap between germline ends came to 11 bases. Per the germline V gene, CDR1 is SGHRS and CDR2 is YFSETQ.